These T cell receptor beta chains were read from a single sample in a study of blood T cell repertoires in COVID-19. Libraries were prepared by immunoSEQ multiplex PCR; TCRdb keeps only in-frame clonotypes and omits some of them. The table shows around 200,000 clones, with 85% to 90% occurring only once. The specimen sequenced was peripheral blood. All receptors derive from a man aged 40-49 years with active or convalescent COVID-19. CDR3s include the opening cysteine and the closing phenylalanine or tryptophan. A D gene is named only where the DNA matches it firmly. Not every row has a clone size; where given, it reads once, few, many or a size class.

clone_size d_call j_call v_call cdr3_nt cdr3_aa
NA TRBD1 TRBJ1-4 TRBV7-9 TGTGCCAGCAGCCCGTGGGACAGGGGGGATGAAAAACTGTTTTTT CASSPWDRGDEKLFF
NA TRBD1 TRBJ1-4 TRBV9 TGTGCCAGCAGCGCGGGACAGCCTAATGAAAAACTGTTTTTT CASSAGQPNEKLFF
NA TRBD1 TRBJ2-1 TRBV25-1 TGTGCCAGCAGTGTAACCAAAACGGACAGGGCGAAGCATGAGCAGTTCTTC CASSVTKTDRAKHEQFF
NA NA TRBJ2-2 TRBV11-3 TGTGCCAGCAGCTATGAGGTCACCGGGGAGCTGTTTTTT CASSYEVTGELFF
NA TRBD1 TRBJ2-1 TRBV7-3 TGTGCCAGCAGCTTCCGACAGGGCCATGAGCAGTTCTTC CASSFRQGHEQFF
once TRBD2 TRBJ2-3 TRBV7-2 TGTGCCAGCAGCTTAGTACCCCAGCGGGGCAGCTCAGATACGCAGTATTTT CASSLVPQRGSSDTQYF
NA NA TRBJ2-7 TRBV5-6 TGTGCCAGCAGCCGCTCAGGGACCTACGAGCAGTACTTC CASSRSGTYEQYF
NA NA TRBJ2-1 TRBV2 TGTGCCAGCAGTACCGGCCCTAGCTCCTACAATGAGCAGTTCTTC CASSTGPSSYNEQFF
NA NA TRBJ2-4 TRBV6-1 TGTGCCAGCAGTGATTTGGGCAGGGAAAGGAACATTCAGTACTTC CASSDLGRERNIQYF
NA NA TRBJ2-5 TRBV20-1 TGCAGTGCCTTTGAGGGGGGGCTTAAGTACTTC CSAFEGGLKYF
NA NA TRBJ2-2 TRBV19 TGTGCCAGTAGCGCTTCAACTAGAAACACCGGGGAGCTGTTTTTT CASSASTRNTGELFF
NA TRBD2 TRBJ2-1 TRBV6-5 TGTGCCAGCAGTCGGACTAGATCCCATGAGCAGTTCTTC CASSRTRSHEQFF
NA NA TRBJ2-7 TRBV21-1 TGTGCCAGCAGCAAAGTTAGAGGGAGCTCCTACGAGCAGTACTTC CASSKVRGSSYEQYF
NA TRBD1 TRBJ1-3 TRBV18 TGTGCCAGCTCACCCGACAGGGGCTCTGGAAACACCATATATTTT CASSPDRGSGNTIYF
once TRBD2 TRBJ2-3 TRBV7-2 TGTGCCAGCAGCTTAGCGGCTAGCGGGGGGAGAGATACGCAGTATTTT CASSLAASGGRDTQYF
NA TRBD1 TRBJ1-1 TRBV18 TGTGCCAGCTCACCAGAGAGGACAGGGAAGACTGAAGCTTTCTTT CASSPERTGKTEAFF
NA TRBD2 TRBJ2-1 TRBV5-1 TGCGCCAGCAGCCAAGAACGGGGGGCCTACAATGAGCAGTTCTTC CASSQERGAYNEQFF
once NA TRBJ1-4 TRBV7-9 TGTGCCAGCAGCCCGAGGGGGGGTAATAATGAAAAACTGTTTTTT CASSPRGGNNEKLFF
NA NA TRBJ2-7 TRBV27 TGTGCCAGCAGTCGAACAGGGCCCTACGAGCAGTACTTC CASSRTGPYEQYF
NA NA TRBJ2-3 TRBV7-2 TGTGCCAGCAGCTTAGCGAACCGAGGTGATACGCAGTATTTT CASSLANRGDTQYF
NA NA TRBJ1-4 TRBV11-2 TGTGCCAGCAGCTTAAGCGACGGCGGGTCTGAAAAACTGTTTTTT CASSLSDGGSEKLFF
NA NA TRBJ1-4 TRBV5-1 TGCGCCAGCAGCTTGAGTCATCCGGCAACTAATGAAAAACTGTTTTTT CASSLSHPATNEKLFF
NA TRBD1 TRBJ2-1 TRBV3-1/TRBV3-2 TGTGCCAGCAGCCAAGTACGGACAGGGTTGAATGAGCAGTTCTTC CASSQVRTGLNEQFF
NA TRBD1 TRBJ2-1 TRBV2 TGTGCCAGCATTAGGGACAGGGGGTCAGGGAATGAGCAGTTCTTC CASIRDRGSGNEQFF
NA NA TRBJ2-2 TRBV13 TGTGCCAGCAGCTTAAGGTGCGGCGTCCTACTCAAATTAAAGTGCACCGGGGAGCTGTTTTTT CASSLRCGVLLKLKCTGELFF
NA NA TRBJ2-1 TRBV7-9 TGTGCCAGCAGCTTAGGTCTCAATGAGCAGTTCTTC CASSLGLNEQFF
NA TRBD1 TRBJ1-1 TRBV6-2/TRBV6-3 TGTGCCAGCAGCCGTAGACCGGGACAGCTAACACTGAAGCCTTTCTTT CASSRRPGQLTLKPFF
once TRBD1 TRBJ2-7 TRBV10-3 TGTGCCATCAGGGGACAGTTCTCCGAGCAGTACTTC CAIRGQFSEQYF
NA TRBD1 TRBJ1-5 TRBV28 TGTGCCAGCAGCCCCGGGACAGGAAGAGCTCAGCCCCAGCATTTT CASSPGTGRAQPQHF
NA TRBD1 TRBJ2-5 TRBV10-2 TGCGCCAGCAGCATTTACAGGGGTGCAGAGACCCAGTACTTC CASSIYRGAETQYF
NA TRBD1 TRBJ1-1 TRBV7-9 TGTGCCAGCAGCTGGGACAGGGACACTGAAGCTTTCTTT CASSWDRDTEAFF
NA NA TRBJ1-4 TRBV6-5 TGTGCCAGCAGTTACTCGGGGCAGGGCGGTGAAAAACTGTTTTTT CASSYSGQGGEKLFF
few TRBD1 TRBJ1-1 TRBV30 TGTGCCTGGGACAGGGTCAACACTGAAGCTTTCTTT CAWDRVNTEAFF
NA NA TRBJ1-2 TRBV21-1 TGTGCCAGCAGCTCGATAGGGACAGGGGCTTATGGCTACACCTTC CASSSIGTGAYGYTF
NA TRBD1 TRBJ2-1 TRBV5-1 TGCGCCAGCAGCTTGGTCGGGACAGAGTACAATGAGCAGTTCTTC CASSLVGTEYNEQFF